Sequencing of this T cell receptor (beta chain) was carried out in a study of radiotherapy plus CTLA-4 blockade in lung cancer. Study summary: Among enrolled patients, 15% to 20% responded and approximately 33% achieved disease control. Overall study results and limits: Once radiotherapy plus ipilimumab had been given, TCR clones derived from tumor expanded in blood.

Sequencing was performed with immunoSEQ multiplex PCR; in TCRdb, only in-frame clones are kept and a portion is missing. Seen here are 65,000 to 70,000 clones, 70% to 80% observed once, and the top ten hold more than 8.5%. Focal radiation was given together with CTLA-4 blockade (ipilimumab) to patients with chemo-refractory metastatic non-small-cell lung cancer. In this sample, this clone turned up a few times. The antigen is unknown. CDR1 and CDR2 from the germline V gene are SNHLY and FYNNEI. The length of the CDR3 is 14 residues. Trimming took 6 bases from V and 5 from J; bases not matched to a gene: 7.

The starting material was peripheral blood, obtained from a patient treated with radiotherapy plus ipilimumab. The clonotype was recovered from a human donor with non-small cell lung cancer who had a complete response to radiotherapy plus ipilimumab. V and J are TRBV2 and TRBJ1-5; TRBD1 agrees at 7 bases. The CDR3 DNA reads TGTGCCAGCAGCCAAGACAGGGTGGATCAGCCCCAGCATTTT. Translation gives CASSQDRVDQPQHF. Supplemented by reference TRBV2 and TRBJ1-5, the full variable domain reads EPEVTQTPSHQVTQMGQEVILRCVPISNHLYFYWYRQILGQKVEFLVSFYNNEISEKSEIFDDQFSVERPDGSNFTLKIRSTKLEDSAMYFCASSQDRVDQPQHFGDGTRLSIL.